This TCR beta chain stems from a study of blood T cell repertoires in COVID-19 (dated by TCRdb to 2018 to 2020). With regard to the full study: Samples covering the acute and convalescent phases of COVID-19 were provided by collaborators in the United States, Italy and Spain. The prospective study material was composed of cDNA or gDNA derived from T cells, B-cell-depleted T cells, or PBMCs. The sample metadata nearly always contained a de-identified subject ID, COVID-19 status, age in years and sex. Samples were obtained from the ongoing ImmuneRACE study (first 160 participants) and from about 1,300 subjects provided by 6 global collaborators. The repertoires were released in a freely available public database meant as a resource for research on the immune response to SARS-CoV-2. Subjects who had been exposed to COVID-19, were actively infected with it, or had recovered from it provided the deeply sampled blood TCRbeta repertoires that made up the dataset. Where available, HLA class I and class II types were obtained from metadata supplied by the sample provider rather than from assay-based typing. Overall results and qualifications from the work: The quantity of clinical and demographic metadata differed by source and by participant and was supplied without curation.

For this chain, trimming is 0 bases at the V end and 0 bases at the J end, and the number of junction bases without a gene match is 4. The germline V gene specifies SGDLS as CDR1 and YYNGEE as CDR2. The CDR3, cysteine through phenylalanine, is 16 amino acids long. Only the CDR3 DNA is retained, 48 bases long and in frame from the first base. This clone was recorded once. Its antigen is not yet known. No qualities accompany the bases; no much larger clone lies one base away. The immunoSEQ Assay, a bias-controlled multiplex PCR, was used to amplify TCRbeta CDR3 regions from genomic DNA. The source study handled its data this way. Nucleated cell counts per sample were estimated from amplification of reference gene primers within the assay. To quantify the absolute abundance of each unique TCRbeta CDR3 rearrangement, sequence reads were collapsed and filtered. For each sample, productive Simpson clonality was calculated as the square root of Simpson's diversity index over productive rearrangements. In its TCRdb copy, this immuneACCESS table keeps in-frame sequences only and misses some clones. Where compared with another copy, unresolved V genes explain less than half of these, and the others have no known cause. V and J calls and clone size are as listed in that table; D and trimming were resolved from the DNA. The sample records over 300,000 clones, about 90% of which are singletons. Of the sample, more than 0.95% falls within the top ten clones.

Each collaborating institution followed its own protocols to collect whole blood in K2EDTA tubes. For TCRbeta analysis, collaborators shipped samples as frozen whole blood, isolated PBMCs, or DNA extracted from either of those sample types. The sequenced sample was peripheral blood. The rearrangement joined TRBV9 to TRBJ2-3; 7 bases in the middle match TRBD2. This TCR derives from a man in his forties with acute or convalescent COVID-19. CDR3 region: CASSVGRGGSTDTQYF. DNA sequence: TGTGCCAGCAGCGTAGGTCGGGGAGGGAGCACAGATACGCAGTATTTT. The variable domain in full, with residues beyond the CDR3 obtained from the reference TRBV9 and TRBJ2-3 genes, is DSGVTQTPKHLITATGQRVTLRCSPRSGDLSVYWYQQSLDQGLQFLIQYYNGEERAKGNILERFSAQQFPDLHSELNLSSLELGDSALYFCASSVGRGGSTDTQYFGPGTRLTVL.